Here is one TCR beta chain with its context. This clonotype was counted a few times. The antigen it recognizes is unknown. No much larger clonotype is one base removed from it; base qualities were not supplied. Using a mixed TRB-A/B primer pool, multiplex touch-down PCR amplified rearranged TRB sequences covering the V, D and J segments. Illumina adapters and sample indices were attached to the amplicons in two consecutive PCR reactions using Phusion HS II polymerase. Amplicons were gel-purified with the NucleoSpin Gel and PCR Clean-up kit, then checked with Qubit and an Agilent 2100 Bioanalyzer. Sequencing of the libraries was done on an Illumina MiSeq with paired-end, single-indexed 600-cycle runs. The published analysis was carried out like this. Processing of the TRB sequences was carried out with MiXCR versions 2.12 and 3.0.5. Each unique CDR3 nucleotide sequence counted as one clone, and only productive sequences with at least two reads were retained. Shannon diversity, evenness, clonality (one minus evenness), and alpha-parameterized diversity profiles from alpha 0 to 5 were included as repertoire metrics. The IGoR algorithm was used to calculate generation probabilities of clones in the paired pre- and post-chemotherapy samples. TCRdb reprocessing: public reads trimmed at Q25 with fastp, clones called with MiXCR, in-frame beta chains kept. Each entry is one CDR3 protein sequence, shown with its most common DNA and genes. V and J calls and clone size were set by TCRdb, not the authors. This sample has approximately 8,800 distinct CDR3 sequences in its table, and 32% of those were observed once. The top ten hold around 11% of the sample.

TCR beta rearrangements were amplified from genomic DNA extracted from peripheral blood rather than from sorted cells or RNA. The data derive from a study of T cell repertoires in aging, cancer and after chemotherapy (dated 2019 in TCRdb). The study in broad terms: Six donor age groups were covered, ranging from 30 or younger up to 70 or older, and each group contained at least three individuals. Alongside fewer than 100 healthy donors serving as a reference group, the cohort included 218 cancer patients, of whom some 94 had hematological cancers and 110 to 140 had solid cancers. To examine immunoaging and T cell reconstitution after chemotherapy, the study profiled TCR beta repertoires in peripheral blood from healthy donors and cancer patients. Control TCR repertoires from healthy donors were recorded across several months to years, and re-sampling revealed clear clonal overlap. The full dataset contained several million TCR reads. Study-wide findings and limitations: Median generation probability increased over the chemotherapy interval in both cancer cohorts, suggesting repertoire reconstitution through rebound thymic output. In healthy donors, the drop in TCR diversity with age came mainly from a loss of richness, whereas in cancer patients a loss of evenness also played a part. According to the authors, the repertoire data do not permit conclusions about immunological memory after chemotherapy. Compared with age-matched healthy donors, untreated patients with either hematological or solid cancers had significantly lower TCR diversity in the blood along with higher clonality.

CDR1 and CDR2 were assigned from the germline V gene as MNHEY and SVGAGI. The CDR3 sequence holds 14 residues, the cysteine and phenylalanine included. The only DNA kept is the CDR3, 42 bases in frame from the first base. V is shortened by 3 bases, J by 4 bases, and the region joining them spans 12 bases. Sequencing input: blood. The clonotype originates from a human donor in good health. The chain is encoded by TRBV6-5 joined to TRBJ1-2; no D gene can be assigned with confidence. The CDR3 region has the sequence CASSYRTSSYGYTF. In nucleotide form, the sequence is TGTGCCAGCAGTTATCGGACTTCTTCCTATGGCTACACCTTC.